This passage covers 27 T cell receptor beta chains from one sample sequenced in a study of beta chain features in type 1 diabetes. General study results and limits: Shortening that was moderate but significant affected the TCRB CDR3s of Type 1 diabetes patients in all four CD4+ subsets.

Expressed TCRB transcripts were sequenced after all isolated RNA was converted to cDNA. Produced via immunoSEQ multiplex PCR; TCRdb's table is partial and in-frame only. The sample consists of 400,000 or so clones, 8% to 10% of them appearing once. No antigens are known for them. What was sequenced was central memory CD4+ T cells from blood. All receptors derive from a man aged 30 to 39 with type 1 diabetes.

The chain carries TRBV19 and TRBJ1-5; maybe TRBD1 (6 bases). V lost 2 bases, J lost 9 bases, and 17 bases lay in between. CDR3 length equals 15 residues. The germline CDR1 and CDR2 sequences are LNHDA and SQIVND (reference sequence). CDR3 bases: TGTGCCAGTAGTATATCGGGACACTTCGACGGGCCCCAGCATTTT. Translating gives CASSISGHFDGPQHF.

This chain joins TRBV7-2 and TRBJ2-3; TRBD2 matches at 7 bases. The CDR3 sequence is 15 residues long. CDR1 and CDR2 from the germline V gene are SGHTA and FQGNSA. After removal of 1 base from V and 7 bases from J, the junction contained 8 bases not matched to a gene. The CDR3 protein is CASSLDGGSRNTQYF. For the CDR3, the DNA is TGTGCCAGCAGCTTAGACGGCGGGAGTCGTAATACGCAGTATTTT.

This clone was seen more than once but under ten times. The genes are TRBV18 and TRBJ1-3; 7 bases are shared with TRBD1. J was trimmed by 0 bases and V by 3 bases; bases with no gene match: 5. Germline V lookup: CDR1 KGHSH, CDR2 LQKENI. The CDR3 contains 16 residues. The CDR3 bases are TGTGCCAGCTCACCTGGACAGGACCACTCTGGAAACACCATATATTTT. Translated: CASSPGQDHSGNTIYF. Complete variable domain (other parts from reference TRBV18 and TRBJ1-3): NAGVMQNPRHLVRRRGQEARLRCSPMKGHSHVYWYRQLPEEGLKFMVYLQKENIIDESGMPKERFSAEFPKEGPSILRIQQVVRGDSAAYFCASSPGQDHSGNTIYFGEGSWLTVV.

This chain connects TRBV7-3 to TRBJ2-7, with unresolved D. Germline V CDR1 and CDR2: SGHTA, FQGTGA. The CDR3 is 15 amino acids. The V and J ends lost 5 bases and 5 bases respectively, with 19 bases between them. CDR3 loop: CASSPNSESRHEQYF. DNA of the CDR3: TGTGCCAGCAGCCCCAACTCGGAATCACGGCACGAGCAGTACTTC.

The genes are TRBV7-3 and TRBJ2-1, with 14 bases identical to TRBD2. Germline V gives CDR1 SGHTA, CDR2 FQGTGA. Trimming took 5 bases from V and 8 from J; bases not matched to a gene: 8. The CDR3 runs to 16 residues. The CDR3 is CASSPQGLAGDYEQFF. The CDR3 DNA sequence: TGTGCCAGCAGCCCCCAGGGACTAGCGGGAGACTATGAGCAGTTCTTC.

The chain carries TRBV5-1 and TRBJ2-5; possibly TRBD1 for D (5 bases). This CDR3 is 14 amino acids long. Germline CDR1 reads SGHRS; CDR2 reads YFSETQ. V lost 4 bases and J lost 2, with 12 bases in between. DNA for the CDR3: TGCGCCAGCAGCAATGGACACGGTCAAGAGACCCAGTACTTC. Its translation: CASSNGHGQETQYF.

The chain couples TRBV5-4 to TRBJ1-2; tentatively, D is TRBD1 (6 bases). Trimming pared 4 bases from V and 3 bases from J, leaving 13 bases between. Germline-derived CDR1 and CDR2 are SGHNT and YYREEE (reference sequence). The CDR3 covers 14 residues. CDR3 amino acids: CASSGGTNHYGYTF. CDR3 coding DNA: TGTGCCAGCAGCGGTGGGACAAACCACTATGGCTACACCTTC.

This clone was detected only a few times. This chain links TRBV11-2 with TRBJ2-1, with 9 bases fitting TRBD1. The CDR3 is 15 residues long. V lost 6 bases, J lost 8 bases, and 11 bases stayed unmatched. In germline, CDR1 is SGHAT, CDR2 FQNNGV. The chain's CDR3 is CASRPGQGYHYEQFF. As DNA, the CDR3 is TGTGCCAGCAGGCCGGGACAGGGTTATCATTATGAGCAGTTCTTC.

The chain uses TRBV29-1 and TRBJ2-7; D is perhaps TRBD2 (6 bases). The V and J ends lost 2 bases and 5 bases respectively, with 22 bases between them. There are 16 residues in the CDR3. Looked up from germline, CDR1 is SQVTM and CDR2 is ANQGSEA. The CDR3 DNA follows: TGCAGCGTTGAAAGGCAGGGTGGTGCGGGAACGAACGAGCAGTACTTC. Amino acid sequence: CSVERQGGAGTNEQYF.

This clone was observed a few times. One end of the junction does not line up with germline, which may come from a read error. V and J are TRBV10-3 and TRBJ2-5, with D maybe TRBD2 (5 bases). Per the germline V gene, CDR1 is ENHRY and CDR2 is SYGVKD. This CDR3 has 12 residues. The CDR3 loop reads CASSYGEETQYF. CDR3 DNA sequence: TGTGCCAGCAGTTACGGGGAAGAGACCCAGTACTTC.

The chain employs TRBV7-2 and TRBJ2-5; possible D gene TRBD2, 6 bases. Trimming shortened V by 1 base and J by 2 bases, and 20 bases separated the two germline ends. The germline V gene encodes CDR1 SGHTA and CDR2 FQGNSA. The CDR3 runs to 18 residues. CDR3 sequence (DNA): TGTGCCAGCAGCTTAGTTTGGTCCGGGGAGGACTTTCAAGAGACCCAGTACTTC. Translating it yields CASSLVWSGEDFQETQYF.

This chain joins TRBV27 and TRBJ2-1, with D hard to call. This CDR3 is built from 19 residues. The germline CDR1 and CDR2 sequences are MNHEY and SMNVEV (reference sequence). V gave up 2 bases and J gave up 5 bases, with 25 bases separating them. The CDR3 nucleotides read TGTGCCAGCAGTTTACGGGCCCGGTCGGCATTGGTTGGGAACAATGAGCAGTTCTTC. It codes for CASSLRARSALVGNNEQFF.

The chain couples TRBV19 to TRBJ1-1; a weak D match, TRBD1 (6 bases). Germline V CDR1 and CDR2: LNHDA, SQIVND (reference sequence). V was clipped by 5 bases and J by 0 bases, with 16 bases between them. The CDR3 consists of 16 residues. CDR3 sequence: CASSLATGTLNTEAFF. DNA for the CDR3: TGTGCCAGTAGTCTCGCCACCGGGACACTGAACACTGAAGCTTTCTTT. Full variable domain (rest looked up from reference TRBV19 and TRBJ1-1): DGGITQSPKYLFRKEGQNVTLSCEQNLNHDAMYWYRQDPGQGLRLIYYSQIVNDFQKGDIAEGYSVSREKKESFPLTVTSAQKNPTAFYLCASSLATGTLNTEAFFGQGTRLTVV.

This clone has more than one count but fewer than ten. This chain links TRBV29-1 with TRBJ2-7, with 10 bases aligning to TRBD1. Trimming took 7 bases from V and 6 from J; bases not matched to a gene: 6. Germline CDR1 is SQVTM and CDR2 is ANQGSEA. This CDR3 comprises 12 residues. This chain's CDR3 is CSATDRGSEQYF. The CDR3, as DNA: TGCAGCGCAACGGACAGGGGGAGCGAGCAGTACTTC.

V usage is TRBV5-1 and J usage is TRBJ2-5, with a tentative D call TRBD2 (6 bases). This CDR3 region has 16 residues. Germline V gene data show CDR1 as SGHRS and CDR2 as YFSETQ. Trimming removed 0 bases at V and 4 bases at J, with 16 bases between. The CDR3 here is CASSLDGGMAGETQYF. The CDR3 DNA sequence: TGCGCCAGCAGCTTGGATGGCGGGATGGCTGGAGAGACCCAGTACTTC.

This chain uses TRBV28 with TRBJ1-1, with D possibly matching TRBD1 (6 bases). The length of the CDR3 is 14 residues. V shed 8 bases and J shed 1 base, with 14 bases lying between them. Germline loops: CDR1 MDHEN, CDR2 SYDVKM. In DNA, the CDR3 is TGTGCCAGCCTCTCCTCGACAGGGAACACTGAAGCTTTCTTT. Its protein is CASLSSTGNTEAFF.

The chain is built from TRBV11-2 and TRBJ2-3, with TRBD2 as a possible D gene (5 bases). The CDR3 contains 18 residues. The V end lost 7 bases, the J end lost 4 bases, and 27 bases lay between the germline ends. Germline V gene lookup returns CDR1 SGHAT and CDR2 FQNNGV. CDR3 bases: TGTGCCAGCACCATCTCCCGGACTTCTATACCTGGCCCAGATACGCAGTATTTT. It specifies CASTISRTSIPGPDTQYF.

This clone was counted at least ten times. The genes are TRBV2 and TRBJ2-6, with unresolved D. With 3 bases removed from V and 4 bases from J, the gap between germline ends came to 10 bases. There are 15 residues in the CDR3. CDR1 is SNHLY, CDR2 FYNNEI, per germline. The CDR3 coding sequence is TGTGCCAGCAGTGATGAAGGGCGCGGGGCCAACGTCCTGACTTTC. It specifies CASSDEGRGANVLTF.

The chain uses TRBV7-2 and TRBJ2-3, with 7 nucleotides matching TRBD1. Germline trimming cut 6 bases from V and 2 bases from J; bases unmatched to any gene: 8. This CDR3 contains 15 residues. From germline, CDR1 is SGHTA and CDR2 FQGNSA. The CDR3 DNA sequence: TGTGCCAGCAGTCCGACAGGGCCCAACACAGATACGCAGTATTTT. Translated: CASSPTGPNTDTQYF. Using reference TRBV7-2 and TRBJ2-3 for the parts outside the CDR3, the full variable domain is GAGVSQSPSNKVTEKGKDVELRCDPISGHTALYWYRQSLGQGLEFLIYFQGNSAPDKSGLPSDRFSAERTGGSVSTLTIQRTQQEDSAVYLCASSPTGPNTDTQYFGPGTRLTVL.

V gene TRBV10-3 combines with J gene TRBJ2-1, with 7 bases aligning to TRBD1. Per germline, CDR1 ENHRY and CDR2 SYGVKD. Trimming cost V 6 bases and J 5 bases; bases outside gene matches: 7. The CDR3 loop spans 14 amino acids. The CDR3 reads CAIRTGTADNEQFF. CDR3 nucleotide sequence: TGTGCCATCAGAACCGGGACAGCGGACAATGAGCAGTTCTTC.

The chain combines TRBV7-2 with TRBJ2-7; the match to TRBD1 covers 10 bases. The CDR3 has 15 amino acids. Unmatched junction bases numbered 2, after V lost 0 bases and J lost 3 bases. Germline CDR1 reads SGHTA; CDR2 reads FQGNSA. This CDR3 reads CASSLAGTGDYEQYF. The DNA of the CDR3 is TGTGCCAGCAGCTTAGCCGGGACAGGGGACTACGAGCAGTACTTC.

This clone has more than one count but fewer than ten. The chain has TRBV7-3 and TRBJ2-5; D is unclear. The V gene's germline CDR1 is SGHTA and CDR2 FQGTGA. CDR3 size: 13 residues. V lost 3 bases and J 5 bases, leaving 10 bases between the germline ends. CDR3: CASSFARRETQYF. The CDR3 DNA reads TGTGCCAGCAGCTTTGCGAGGCGGGAGACCCAGTACTTC. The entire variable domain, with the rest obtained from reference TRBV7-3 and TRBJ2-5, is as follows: GAGVSQTPSNKVTEKGKYVELRCDPISGHTALYWYRQSLGQGPEFLIYFQGTGAADDSGLPNDRFFAVRPEGSVSTLKIQRTERGDSAVYLCASSFARRETQYFGPGTRLLVL.

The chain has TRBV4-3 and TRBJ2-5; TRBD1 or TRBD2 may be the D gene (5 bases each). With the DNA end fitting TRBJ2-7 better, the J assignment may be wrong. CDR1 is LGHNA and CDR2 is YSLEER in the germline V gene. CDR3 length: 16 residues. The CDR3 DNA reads TGCGCCAGCAGCCAAGACTGGGGGTCCTTCTCCTACGAGCAGTACTTC. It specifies CASSQDWGSFSYEQYF.

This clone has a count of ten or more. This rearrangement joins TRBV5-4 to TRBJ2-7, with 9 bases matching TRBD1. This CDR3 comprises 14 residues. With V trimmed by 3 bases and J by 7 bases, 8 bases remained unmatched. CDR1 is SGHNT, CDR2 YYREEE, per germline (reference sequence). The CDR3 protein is CASSSKQGAREQYF. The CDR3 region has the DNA TGTGCCAGCAGCTCGAAACAGGGGGCCAGAGAGCAGTACTTC.

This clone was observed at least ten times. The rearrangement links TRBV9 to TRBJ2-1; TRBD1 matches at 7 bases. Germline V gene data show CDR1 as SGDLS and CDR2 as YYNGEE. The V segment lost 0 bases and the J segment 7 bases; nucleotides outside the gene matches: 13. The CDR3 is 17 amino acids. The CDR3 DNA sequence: TGTGCCAGCAGCGTAGACATGCGACAGGGCCATCGGAATGAGCAGTTCTTC. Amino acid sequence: CASSVDMRQGHRNEQFF.

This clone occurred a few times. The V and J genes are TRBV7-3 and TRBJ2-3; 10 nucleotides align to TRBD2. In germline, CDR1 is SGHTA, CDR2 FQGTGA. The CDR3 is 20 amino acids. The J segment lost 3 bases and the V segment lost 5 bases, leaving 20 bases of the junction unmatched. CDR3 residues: CASSPSIKAGGPARTDTQYF. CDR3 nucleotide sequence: TGTGCCAGCAGCCCCTCTATAAAAGCGGGAGGGCCTGCCCGTACAGATACGCAGTATTTT. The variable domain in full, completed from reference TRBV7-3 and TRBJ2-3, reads GAGVSQTPSNKVTEKGKYVELRCDPISGHTALYWYRQSLGQGPEFLIYFQGTGAADDSGLPNDRFFAVRPEGSVSTLKIQRTERGDSAVYLCASSPSIKAGGPARTDTQYFGPGTRLTVL.

The CDR3 here is CASSQEGIAGSNEQFF. Written as DNA, the CDR3 is TGTGCCAGCAGCCAAGAGGGGATAGCGGGAAGCAATGAGCAGTTCTTC. The rearrangement uses TRBV7-8 and TRBJ2-1, with TRBD2 matching 8 bases. Germline lookup yields CDR1 SGHVS and CDR2 FQNEAQ. The trim removed 5 bases at V and 6 bases at J, leaving 12 bases unmatched. The CDR3 contains 16 residues.